These 8 T cell receptor beta chains were sequenced from one sample in a study of identical twins. TCRdb used MiXCR to reprocess the 5' RACE reads, holding one entry per CDR3 protein. The table shows a few hundred thousand distinct CDR3 sequences, with about 24% occurring only once. These data are also associated with another study on T cells expressing NK-cell markers.

The sequencing sample was made of CD4+ T cells sorted from blood. These receptors came from a woman under 30 in good health.

V gene TRBV4-3 combines with J gene TRBJ2-3, with 7 bases matching TRBD2. There are 14 residues in the CDR3. With 6 bases clipped from V and 3 bases from J, the junction kept 6 bases outside the gene matches. Germline V gene data show CDR1 as LGHNA and CDR2 as YSLEER. CDR3 coding DNA: TGCGCCAGCAGGCGGGAGTTAGGAACAGATACGCAGTATTTT. This encodes CASRRELGTDTQYF.

The V and J genes are TRBV6-2 or TRBV6-3 and TRBJ1-1; possibly TRBD1 for D (5 bases). The germline CDR1 and CDR2 sequences are MNHEY and SVGEGT. V was clipped by 2 bases and J by 0 bases, with 16 bases between them. This CDR3 has 17 amino acids. CDR3: CASSYRTSPPMNTEAFF. The CDR3, as DNA: TGTGCCAGCAGTTACCGGACAAGCCCACCGATGAACACTGAAGCTTTCTTT.

CDR3 nucleotide sequence: TGTGCCAGCAGTTACTCACGGCTATCCTCGAATGAGCAGTTCTTC. Its translation is CASSYSRLSSNEQFF. The rearrangement links TRBV6-5 to TRBJ2-1; D is unclear. The CDR3 loop spans 15 amino acids. Germline values: CDR1 MNHEY, CDR2 SVGAGI. Trimming left V 0 bases short and J 7 bases short, with 13 bases between.

The genes are TRBV7-2 and TRBJ2-7; 9 nucleotides align to TRBD2. From germline, CDR1 is SGHTA and CDR2 FQGNSA. The ends lost 5 bases at V and 6 bases at J; junction bases unmatched: 14. CDR3 size: 16 residues. DNA for the CDR3: TGTGCCAGCAGCCTGGCCGGGACTAGCATAGAGGCCGAGCAGTACTTC. Translation: CASSLAGTSIEAEQYF.

The rearrangement uses TRBV10-3 and TRBJ2-7, with 7 positions matching TRBD1. Per germline, CDR1 ENHRY and CDR2 SYGVKD. Trimming at V came to 8 bases and at J to 0 bases, leaving 4 bases not matched to a gene. This CDR3 has 13 residues. The CDR3 bases are TGTGCCATCCTACAGGGGTTCTCCTACGAGCAGTACTTC. It is translated as CAILQGFSYEQYF.

This clonotype appeared a few times. The rearrangement links TRBV4-3 to TRBJ2-2; 12 bases align to TRBD2. Looked up from germline, CDR1 is LGHNA and CDR2 is YSLEER. The CDR3 extends over 18 amino acids. With 4 bases clipped from V and 0 bases from J, the junction kept 6 bases outside the gene matches. Here the CDR3 DNA reads TGCGCCAGCAGCCGATCCGCTAGCGGGAGGGCGAACACCGGGGAGCTGTTTTTT. Its translation: CASSRSASGRANTGELFF.

The V and J genes are TRBV25-1 and TRBJ2-1; D perhaps matches TRBD2 (5 bases). CDR1 and CDR2 (germline): MGHDK, SYGVNS. There are 13 residues in the CDR3. Trimming pared 6 bases from V and 6 bases from J, leaving 12 bases between. The chain's CDR3 is CASRTPGFNEQFF. The DNA of the CDR3 is TGTGCCAGCAGAACCCCGGGATTCAATGAGCAGTTCTTC.

The rearrangement joins TRBV5-1 to TRBJ1-2, with TRBD1 identical over 12 bases. From germline, CDR1 is SGHRS and CDR2 YFSETQ. V lost 7 bases, J lost 3 bases, and 1 base stayed unmatched. The CDR3 is 13 residues long. The DNA for the CDR3 is TGCGCCAGCGGGACAGGGGGCTACTATGGCTACACCTTC. Translating gives CASGTGGYYGYTF.